This T cell receptor beta chain is drawn from a study of T cell responses to AZD1222 COVID-19 vaccine. Germline V gives CDR1 LGHDT, CDR2 YNNKEL (reference sequence). The ends lost 2 bases at V and 2 bases at J; junction bases unmatched: 5. The CDR3 is 15 amino acids. Note on this clone: Antigen: not known.

The protocol was immunoSEQ multiplex PCR, while the TCRdb copy is restricted to in-frame clones and leaves out a portion. This table has around 120,000 clones, about 86% appearing once. Study-level results: Clonal diversity may have been underestimated in mostly white British donors.

Second-dose timings of about 4 or about 12 weeks were pooled. The chain has TRBV3-1 (or the pseudogene TRBV3-2) and TRBJ2-5; 7 nucleotides line up with TRBD1. Sequenced material: peripheral blood, taken 28 days after the second AZD1222 dose. The receptor was derived from an adult who received the AZD1222 COVID-19 vaccine. The CDR3 loop reads CASSQQGQWQETQYF. In DNA form, the CDR3 reads TGTGCCAGCAGCCAACAGGGACAGTGGCAAGAGACCCAGTACTTC.